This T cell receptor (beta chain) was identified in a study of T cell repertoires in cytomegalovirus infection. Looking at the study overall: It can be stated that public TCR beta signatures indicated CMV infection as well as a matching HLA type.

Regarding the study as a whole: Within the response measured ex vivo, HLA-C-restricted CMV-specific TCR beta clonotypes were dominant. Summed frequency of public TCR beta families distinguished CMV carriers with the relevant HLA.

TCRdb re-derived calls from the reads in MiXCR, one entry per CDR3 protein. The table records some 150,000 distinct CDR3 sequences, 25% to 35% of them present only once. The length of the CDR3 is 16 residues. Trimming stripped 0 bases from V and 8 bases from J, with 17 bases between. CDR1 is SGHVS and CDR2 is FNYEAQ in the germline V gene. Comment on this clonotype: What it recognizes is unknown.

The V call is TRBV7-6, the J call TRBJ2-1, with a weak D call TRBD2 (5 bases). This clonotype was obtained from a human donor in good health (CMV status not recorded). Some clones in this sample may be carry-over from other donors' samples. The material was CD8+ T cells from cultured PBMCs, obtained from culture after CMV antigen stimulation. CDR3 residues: CASSLAGSVGIDEQFF. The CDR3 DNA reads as TGTGCCAGCAGCTTAGCGGGTAGCGTCGGTATTGATGAGCAGTTCTTC.